The 25 T cell receptor beta chains below all came from one sample that was sequenced in a study of regulatory T cells in long-lasting Graves disease. Construction of the TCR beta libraries employed iRepertoire HTBI primers in conjunction with Arm-PCR of CDR3 regions. TCRdb re-derived calls from the multiplex PCR reads in MiXCR, one entry per CDR3 protein. The data contain approximately 300,000 distinct CDR3 sequences, about a sixth of them singletons. Regarding time point: newly diagnosed GD, antithyroid drugs for less than 3 months. With RNA extracted from PBMCs as input, the TCR library was made. Sequenced material: peripheral blood mononuclear cells (PBMCs), taken at new diagnosis, from a patient treated with antithyroid drugs. These receptors were obtained from a female donor with Graves disease.

A remark on this clonotype: The junction and the germline gene differ at one end; a read error may be behind it. This chain joins TRBV30 and TRBJ2-3, with D perhaps TRBD1 (5 bases). Per the germline V gene, CDR1 is GTSNPN and CDR2 is SVGIG (reference sequence). This CDR3 is 14 amino acids long. DNA of the CDR3: TGTGCCTGGAGTGTTGCCCAGGGATGGGATACGCAGTGTTTT. Protein: CAWSVAQGWDTQCF.

A remark on this clonotype: The junction departs from germline at one end; a sequencing error may be responsible. The chain carries TRBV6-1 and TRBJ2-1; 10 bases are shared with TRBD2. Germline CDR1 is MNHNS and CDR2 is SASEGT. The CDR3 is 16 residues long. Here the CDR3 DNA reads TGTGCCAGCACTGAAGCGGGGGGGGATGGGGGCTATGAGCAGTTCTTC. This gives the protein CASTEAGGDGGYEQFF.

As for this clonotype: It may be a read error: a sequence one base away is much more abundant. The chain combines TRBV9 with TRBJ1-1; D possibly corresponds to TRBD1 (6 bases). V lost 4 bases to trimming and J lost 1 base, with 14 bases between them. Germline V gene lookup returns CDR1 SGDLS and CDR2 YYNGEE. CDR3 length equals 15 residues. The CDR3 coding sequence is TGTGCCAGCAGCCTTACAGGGTTGGGGAACACTGAAGCTTTCTTT. Translated: CASSLTGLGNTEAFF. The full variable domain, rest sourced from reference TRBV9 and TRBJ1-1, is DSGVTQTPKHLITATGQRVTLRCSPRSGDLSVYWYQQSLDQGLQFLIQYYNGEERAKGNILERFSAQQFPDLHSELNLSSLELGDSALYFCASSLTGLGNTEAFFGQGTRLTVV.

This clonotype was seen repeatedly, ten times or more. The rearrangement joins TRBV6-1 to TRBJ2-6; the match to TRBD1 covers 9 bases. V trimming: 6 bases; J trimming: 0 bases; junction bases outside the gene matches: 18. Germline assignment: CDR1 MNHNS and CDR2 SASEGT. CDR3 length: 21 amino acids. CDR3 protein: CASSLVRLQGAAPSGANVLTF. The CDR3 coding sequence is TGTGCCAGCAGCTTAGTGCGTTTACAGGGGGCAGCGCCCTCTGGGGCCAACGTCCTGACTTTC.

This clonotype was recorded many times. The rearrangement links TRBV11-2 to TRBJ2-4; 12 nucleotides align to TRBD1. Germline assignment: CDR1 SGHAT and CDR2 FQNNGV. With V trimmed by 5 bases and J by 8 bases, 19 bases remained unmatched. The CDR3 is 19 amino acids. The DNA of the CDR3 is TGTGCCAGCAGCACCGCCGGGACAGGGGGCCCATGGGCGGGGGACATTCAGTACTTC. Its translation: CASSTAGTGGPWAGDIQYF.

In its sample, this clonotype was seen many times. This chain uses TRBV28 with TRBJ2-2; TRBD1 agrees at 8 bases. Germline values: CDR1 MDHEN, CDR2 SYDVKM. The V segment lost 0 bases and the J segment 4 bases; nucleotides outside the gene matches: 7. This CDR3 is built from 17 residues. In DNA form, the CDR3 reads TGTGCCAGCAGTTTATGGCAGGGGGCAATGGGCACCGGGGAGCTGTTTTTT. Translated: CASSLWQGAMGTGELFF.

In this sample, this clonotype turned up many times. V gene TRBV28 combines with J gene TRBJ2-7; D not certain. Deletions cut 3 bases from V and 7 bases from J, with 16 bases between. Germline lookup yields CDR1 MDHEN and CDR2 SYDVKM. The length of the CDR3 is 14 residues. The CDR3 is CASSFYILRREQYF. CDR3 bases: TGTGCCAGCAGTTTTTATATTCTACGTAGGGAGCAGTACTTC.

The CDR3 nucleotides are TGTGCCAGCCCCCCGTCGGGACAGAGTTTGATCGATGAGCAGTTCTTC. Its protein is CASPPSGQSLIDEQFF. The V call is TRBV28, the J call TRBJ2-1, with 7 bases that match TRBD1. Germline CDR1 MDHEN, CDR2 SYDVKM. The CDR3 is 16 amino acids. Trimming cost V 8 bases and J 8 bases; bases outside gene matches: 18.

This clonotype occurred once. The V and J genes are TRBV2 and TRBJ2-4; 9 bases agree with TRBD1. The germline CDR1 and CDR2 sequences are SNHLY and FYNNEI. V shed 5 bases and J 0 bases; nucleotides not matched to a gene: 2. The CDR3 is 15 residues long. In DNA, the CDR3 is TGTGCCAGCAGTTGGGACAGGGCAGCCAAAAACATTCAGTACTTC. As protein: CASSWDRAAKNIQYF.

This clonotype has at least ten counts. V usage is TRBV6-2 or TRBV6-3 and J usage is TRBJ1-1; D is uncertain. Germline CDR1 MNHEY, CDR2 SVGEGT. The ends were cut back, 0 bases at V and 1 base at J, with 6 bases in the middle. This CDR3 comprises 14 residues. The CDR3 loop reads CASSYSRPNTEAFF. The DNA for the CDR3 is TGTGCCAGCAGTTACTCCCGCCCGAACACTGAAGCTTTCTTT.

This clonotype was seen repeatedly, ten times or more. This chain uses TRBV19 with TRBJ1-5; D is undetermined. The CDR3 length is 14 residues. With 4 bases removed from V and 2 bases from J, the gap between germline ends came to 9 bases. Germline V lookup: CDR1 LNHDA, CDR2 SQIVND (reference sequence). The CDR3 protein is CASSTRWGNQPQHF. The CDR3 DNA is TGTGCCAGTAGTACGAGGTGGGGCAATCAGCCCCAGCATTTT.

This clonotype was seen a single time. DNA of the CDR3: TGTGCCTGGAGCTTAGGACAGTTGAATGAAAAACTGTTTTTT. This sequence encodes CAWSLGQLNEKLFF. The rearrangement joins TRBV30 to TRBJ1-4; possible D gene TRBD1, 6 bases. The V end lost 3 bases, the J end lost 5 bases, and 13 bases lay between the germline ends. The CDR3 consists of 14 residues. The germline gives CDR1 GTSNPN, CDR2 SVGIG (reference sequence). Full variable domain (remainder filled in from reference TRBV30 and TRBJ1-4): SQTIHQWPATLVQPVGSPLSLECTVEGTSNPNLYWYRQAAGRGLQLLFYSVGIGQISSEVPQNLSASRPQDRQFILSSKKLLLSDSGFYLCAWSLGQLNEKLFFGSGTQLSVL.

The chain is built from TRBV20-1 and TRBJ1-2; a weak D match, TRBD1 (6 bases). The germline V gene has CDR1 DFQATT and CDR2 SNEGSKA (reference sequence). The V gene lost 5 bases and the J gene lost 4 bases, with 14 bases spanning the gap. CDR3 size: 13 residues. CDR3 in amino acids: CSAAHDRLYGYTF. The CDR3 DNA reads as TGCAGTGCTGCCCATGACAGGCTCTATGGCTACACCTTC.

V is TRBV10-2 and J is TRBJ2-7; maybe TRBD1 (5 bases). Trimming left V 8 bases short and J 4 bases short, with 9 bases between. The CDR3 is 11 residues long. Germline values: CDR1 WSHSY, CDR2 SAAADI. The CDR3 region has the DNA TGCGCCAGCCGCGACAGTTACGAGCAGTACTTC. It codes for CASRDSYEQYF.

This clonotype came up a few times. V and J are TRBV28 and TRBJ2-3, with 16 bases that match TRBD2. V lost 0 bases to trimming and J lost 3 bases; unmatched junction nucleotides: 3. From germline, CDR1 is MDHEN and CDR2 SYDVKM. There are 18 residues in the CDR3. CDR3 sequence (DNA): TGTGCCAGCAGTTTATGGGGACTAGCGGGAGGGCCAACAGATACGCAGTATTTT. Amino acid sequence: CASSLWGLAGGPTDTQYF.

The chain carries TRBV28 and TRBJ1-1; maybe TRBD1 (6 bases). Germline V lookup: CDR1 MDHEN, CDR2 SYDVKM. The V end lost 4 bases, the J end lost 8 bases, and 14 bases lay between the germline ends. CDR3 length equals 13 residues. The CDR3 region has the DNA TGTGCCAGCAGTTCAGACAGGACGGTAGAAGCTTTCTTT. The encoded protein is CASSSDRTVEAFF.

This clonotype was picked up many times. The chain uses TRBV18 and TRBJ2-7; no clear D gene. The CDR3 is 14 amino acids. Between the trimmed V and J ends, which lost 1 base and 5 bases, there was a span of 12 bases. Per the germline V gene, CDR1 is KGHSH and CDR2 is LQKENI. In nucleotides, the CDR3 is TGTGCCAGCTCACCACTATTGGGCTCGGACGAGCAGTACTTC. This gives the protein CASSPLLGSDEQYF.

This clonotype was seen repeatedly, ten times or more. V usage is TRBV6-5 and J usage is TRBJ2-3; 9 bases line up with TRBD1. Unmatched junction bases numbered 5, after V lost 4 bases and J lost 3 bases. The CDR3 is 15 residues long. Germline CDR1 and CDR2: MNHEY and SVGAGI. The CDR3 DNA sequence: TGTGCCAGCAGTTTAGGACAGGGGATAACAGATACGCAGTATTTT. This translates into CASSLGQGITDTQYF.

This clonotype showed up many times. CDR3 sequence (DNA): TGTGCCAGCAGTACGACTAGCGGGAGGGGGTCTGGGGCCAACGTCCTGACTTTC. Translating gives CASSTTSGRGSGANVLTF. The rearrangement joins TRBV27 to TRBJ2-6; 14 positions agree with TRBD2. Unmatched junction bases numbered 4, after V lost 5 bases and J lost 1 base. The V gene's germline CDR1 is MNHEY and CDR2 SMNVEV (reference sequence). CDR3 length: 18 amino acids. The full variable domain, with the rest looked up from reference TRBV27 and TRBJ2-6, is EAQVTQNPRYLITVTGKKLTVTCSQNMNHEYMSWYRQDPGLGLRQIYYSMNVEVTDKGDVPEGYKVSRKEKRNFPLILESPSPNQTSLYFCASSTTSGRGSGANVLTFGAGSRLTVL.

V and J are TRBV28 and TRBJ2-7; D is possibly TRBD2 (6 bases). CDR1 MDHEN and CDR2 SYDVKM come from the germline V gene. V lost 7 bases and J lost 5, with 21 bases in between. This CDR3 is 15 amino acids long. As DNA, the CDR3 is TGTGCCAGCACCTTCCTTTGGGGGGAGAAGAACGAGCAGTACTTC. Residues: CASTFLWGEKNEQYF. Filled out from reference TRBV28 and TRBJ2-7, the complete variable domain reads DVKVTQSSRYLVKRTGEKVFLECVQDMDHENMFWYRQDPGLGLRLIYFSYDVKMKEKGDIPEGYSVSREKKERFSLILESASTNQTSMYLCASTFLWGEKNEQYFGPGTRLTVT.

Points on this clonotype: A single base separates this from a much larger clone, so it may be a read error. The genes are TRBV11-2 and TRBJ2-1; TRBD2 aligns across 8 bases. The CDR3 covers 14 residues. The germline gives CDR1 SGHAT, CDR2 FQNNGV. The ends lost 0 bases at V and 8 bases at J; junction bases unmatched: 3. Here the CDR3 reads CASSLDGSGDEQFF. In nucleotides, the CDR3 is TGTGCCAGCAGCTTAGATGGTAGCGGGGATGAGCAGTTCTTC. The variable domain in full, with the rest retrieved from reference TRBV11-2 and TRBJ2-1, is EAGVAQSPRYKIIEKRQSVAFWCNPISGHATLYWYQQILGQGPKLLIQFQNNGVVDDSQLPKDRFSAERLKGVDSTLKIQPAKLEDSAVYLCASSLDGSGDEQFFGPGTRLTVL.

This clonotype was observed a handful of times. J is TRBJ2-7 and V is TRBV27, with 8 bases matching TRBD1. This CDR3 is built from 15 residues. V was pared by 2 bases and J by 5 bases, with 8 bases of the junction left unmatched. CDR1 is MNHEY and CDR2 is SMNVEV in the germline V gene (reference sequence). CDR3 in amino acids: CASSLALDRVHEQYF. CDR3 sequence (DNA): TGTGCCAGCAGTTTAGCCCTGGACAGGGTCCACGAGCAGTACTTC.

This clonotype was observed many times. Its ends do not fully match the called genes, so a read error is possible. This sequence joins TRBV7-7 and TRBJ2-7; D not certain. The CDR3 loop spans 13 amino acids. Germline V gene lookup returns CDR1 SSHAT and CDR2 FNYEAQ (reference sequence). CDR3 region: CASSQSAAYEQYF. The DNA of the CDR3 is TGTGCTAGCAGCCAATCCGCGGCCTACGAGCAGTACTTC.

There are many counts of this clonotype. The chain is built from TRBV27 and TRBJ1-5, with D perhaps matching TRBD1 (6 bases). The CDR3 loop spans 16 amino acids. CDR1 and CDR2 from the germline V gene are MNHEY and SMNVEV (reference sequence). V lost 6 bases to trimming and J lost 3 bases, with 18 bases between them. CDR3 amino acids: CASRPAKQGINQPQHF. The CDR3 region has the DNA TGTGCCAGCAGACCGGCTAAACAGGGAATCAATCAGCCCCAGCATTTT.

The sample holds many counts of this clonotype. The V gene is TRBV29-1, the J gene TRBJ2-1; 10 positions match TRBD2. Germline V gene lookup returns CDR1 SQVTM and CDR2 ANQGSEA. With V trimmed by 4 bases and J by 0 bases, 9 bases remained unmatched. The CDR3 is 17 amino acids. The CDR3 loop reads CSVVLGLALSSYNEQFF. CDR3 DNA sequence: TGCAGCGTTGTTTTGGGACTAGCGTTGAGCTCCTACAATGAGCAGTTCTTC.